The present entry profiles one T cell receptor beta chain with its context. Its antigen is unidentified. The record originates from a study of T cell responses to AZD1222 COVID-19 vaccine. Findings of the study overall: Spike-wide coverage was observed for vaccine-associated CD4 TCRs, with dominant responses at 160-218 and 743-854.

V was trimmed by 2 bases and J by 6 bases, leaving 13 bases between them. CDR1 is SGHDT, CDR2 YYEEEE, per germline. The CDR3 is made up of 14 amino acids. Repertoires were generated with immunoSEQ multiplex PCR, while TCRdb's copy carries only in-frame clones and drops some. The sample contains roughly 110,000 clones, around 91% of which appear only once. The chain has TRBV5-6 and TRBJ2-3; tentatively, D is TRBD1 (5 bases). The sequenced sample was peripheral blood, obtained on day 0 of AZD1222 vaccination. The origin of this receptor is an adult in good health. Written as DNA, the CDR3 is TGTGCCAGCAGCTTCAGCAGGGTAAAGGATACGCAGTATTTT. Translated: CASSFSRVKDTQYF.